This paragraph reports one T cell receptor (beta chain). Its antigen is as yet unknown. Profiling relied on immunoSEQ multiplex PCR, and the TCRdb table lists in-frame clones only, not all of them. The table includes some 86,000 clones, about 94% detected once. The sampling schedule covered blood at baseline, cycle 4 day 1, and cycle 7 day 1. V lost 3 bases and J 4 bases, leaving 19 bases between the germline ends. The CDR3 spans 17 residues. The germline CDR1 and CDR2 sequences are LNHDA and SQIVND (reference sequence). This sample is part of a study of OX40 agonist ivuxolimab in advanced cancers. General study results and limits: Researchers report that CD8+ T cells had, on average, more expanded clones than CD4+.

The sample consisted of CD4+ or CD8+ T cells sorted from blood, taken in a trial of the OX40 agonist ivuxolimab. This receptor was identified in an adult with an advanced solid tumor such as melanoma, head and neck, liver or kidney cancer. J is TRBJ1-5 and V is TRBV19, with D unclear. CDR3 amino acids: CASSIRWAKGRNQPQHF. CDR3 DNA: TGTGCCAGTAGTATTCGGTGGGCCAAGGGTCGGAATCAGCCCCAGCATTTT.